This TCR beta chain derives from a study of early T cells in non-severe SARS-CoV-2 infection. At the level of the study: Sequenced material consisted of bulk RNA (from unsorted whole blood), and chains were unpaired. Study-level findings and limits: Database matching using VDJdb favored anti-spike CD8 responses, with private and CD4 specificities left missing.

As part of library construction, unique molecular identifiers were attached to individual cDNA molecules. TCRdb re-called the 5' RACE reads through MiXCR, storing one row per CDR3 protein. The table includes about 87,000 distinct CDR3 sequences, around 13% detected once. To note about this clonotype: The antigen remains undetermined.

The CDR3 extends over 15 amino acids. Deletions cut 5 bases from V and 1 base from J, with 17 bases between. CDR1 and CDR2 from the germline V gene are DFQATT and SNEGSKA (reference sequence). This chain links TRBV20-1 with TRBJ1-1; no clear D gene. This clonotype originated in an adult who was a healthcare worker with PCR-confirmed SARS-CoV-2 infection or an uninfected control (not recorded which). The sample comprised whole blood. In nucleotides, the CDR3 is TGCAGTGCTGCTGACGCAATAGTCGGGAACACTGAAGCTTTCTTT. This translates into CSAADAIVGNTEAFF.